The T cell receptor beta chain described here comes from a study of T cell changes during pregnancy in multiple sclerosis. Using immunoSEQ multiplex PCR, the repertoire was profiled, and TCRdb retains in-frame clones only, with some absent. The sample has tens of thousands of clones; about 94% are singletons. The CDR3 is 15 residues long. V trimming: 2 bases; J trimming: 10 bases; junction bases outside the gene matches: 8. Germline V CDR1 and CDR2: MNHNY, SVGAGI (reference sequence). This specimen was peripheral blood, taken in the third trimester of pregnancy. This chain links TRBV6-6 with TRBJ1-6; 7 bases map to TRBD1. The clonotype was recovered from a female donor in good health, enrolled as a control in a pregnancy study. Here the CDR3 reads CASSYVGQRGSPLHF. The CDR3 DNA sequence: TGTGCCAGCAGTTACGTGGGACAGAGGGGGTCACCCCTCCACTTT.